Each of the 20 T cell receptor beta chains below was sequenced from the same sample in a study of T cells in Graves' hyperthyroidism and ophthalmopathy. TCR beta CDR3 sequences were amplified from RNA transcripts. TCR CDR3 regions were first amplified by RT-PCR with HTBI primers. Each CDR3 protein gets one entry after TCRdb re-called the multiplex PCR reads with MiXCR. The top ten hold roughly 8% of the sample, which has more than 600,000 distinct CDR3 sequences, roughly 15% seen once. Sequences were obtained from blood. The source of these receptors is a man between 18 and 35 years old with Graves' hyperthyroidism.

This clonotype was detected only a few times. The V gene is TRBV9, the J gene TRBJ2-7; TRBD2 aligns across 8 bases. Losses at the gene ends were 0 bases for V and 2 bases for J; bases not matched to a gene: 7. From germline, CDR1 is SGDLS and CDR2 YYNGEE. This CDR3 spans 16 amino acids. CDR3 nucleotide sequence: TGTGCCAGCAGCGTAGGGGAACTAGCGGTGGCCTACGAGCAGTACTTC. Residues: CASSVGELAVAYEQYF.

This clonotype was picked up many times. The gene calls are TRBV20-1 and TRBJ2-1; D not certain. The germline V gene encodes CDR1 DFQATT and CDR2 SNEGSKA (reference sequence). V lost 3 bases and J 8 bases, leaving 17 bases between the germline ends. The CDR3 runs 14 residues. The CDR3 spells CSARPFTQRDEQFF. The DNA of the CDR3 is TGCAGTGCTAGGCCGTTTACCCAACGGGATGAGCAGTTCTTC.

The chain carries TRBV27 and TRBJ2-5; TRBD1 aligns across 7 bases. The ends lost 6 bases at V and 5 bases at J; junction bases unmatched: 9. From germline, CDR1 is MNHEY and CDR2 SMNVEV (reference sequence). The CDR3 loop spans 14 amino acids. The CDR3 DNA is TGTGCCAGCAGGACAGGGAATCGGGCGGAGACCCAGTACTTC. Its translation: CASRTGNRAETQYF.

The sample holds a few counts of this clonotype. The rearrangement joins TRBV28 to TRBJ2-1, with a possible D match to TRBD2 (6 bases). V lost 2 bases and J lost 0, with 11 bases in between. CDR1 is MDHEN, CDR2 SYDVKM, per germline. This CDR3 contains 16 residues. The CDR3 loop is CASSLGGLSSYNEQFF. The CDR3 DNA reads TGTGCCAGCAGTTTAGGGGGACTGAGCTCCTACAATGAGCAGTTCTTC.

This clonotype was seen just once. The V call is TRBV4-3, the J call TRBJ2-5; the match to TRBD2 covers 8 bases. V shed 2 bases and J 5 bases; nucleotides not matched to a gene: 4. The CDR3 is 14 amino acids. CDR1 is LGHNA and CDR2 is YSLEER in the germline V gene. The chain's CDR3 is CASSQKREPETQYF. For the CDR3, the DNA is TGCGCCAGCAGCCAAAAGCGGGAGCCGGAGACCCAGTACTTC.

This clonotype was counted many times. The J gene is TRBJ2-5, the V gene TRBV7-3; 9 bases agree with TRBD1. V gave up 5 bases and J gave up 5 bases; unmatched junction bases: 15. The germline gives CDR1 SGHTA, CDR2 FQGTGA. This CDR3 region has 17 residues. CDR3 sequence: CASSQSRPTGGQETQYF. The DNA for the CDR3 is TGTGCCAGCAGCCAATCCCGACCCACAGGGGGCCAGGAGACCCAGTACTTC.

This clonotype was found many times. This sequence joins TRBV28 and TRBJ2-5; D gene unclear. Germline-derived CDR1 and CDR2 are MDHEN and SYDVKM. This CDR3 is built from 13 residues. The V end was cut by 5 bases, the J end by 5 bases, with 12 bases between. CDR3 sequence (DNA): TGTGCCAGCAGTCCGCTCCCGCCGGAGACCCAGTACTTC. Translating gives CASSPLPPETQYF.

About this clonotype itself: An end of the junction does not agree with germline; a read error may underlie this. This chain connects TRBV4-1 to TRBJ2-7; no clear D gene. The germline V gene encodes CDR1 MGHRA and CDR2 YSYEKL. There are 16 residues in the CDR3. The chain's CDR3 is CASSQESDGNSHEQYF. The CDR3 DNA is TGCGCCAGCAGCCAAGAAAGCGACGGCAACTCCCACGAGCAGTACTTC.

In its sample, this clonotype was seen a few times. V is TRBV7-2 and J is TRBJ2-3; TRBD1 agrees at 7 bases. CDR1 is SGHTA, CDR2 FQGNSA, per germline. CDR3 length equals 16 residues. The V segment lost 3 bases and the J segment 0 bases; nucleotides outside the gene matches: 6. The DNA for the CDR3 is TGTGCCAGCAGCTTGACAGGGCGATCTAGCACAGATACGCAGTATTTT. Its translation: CASSLTGRSSTDTQYF. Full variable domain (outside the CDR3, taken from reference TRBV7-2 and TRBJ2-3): GAGVSQSPSNKVTEKGKDVELRCDPISGHTALYWYRQSLGQGLEFLIYFQGNSAPDKSGLPSDRFSAERTGGSVSTLTIQRTQQEDSAVYLCASSLTGRSSTDTQYFGPGTRLTVL.

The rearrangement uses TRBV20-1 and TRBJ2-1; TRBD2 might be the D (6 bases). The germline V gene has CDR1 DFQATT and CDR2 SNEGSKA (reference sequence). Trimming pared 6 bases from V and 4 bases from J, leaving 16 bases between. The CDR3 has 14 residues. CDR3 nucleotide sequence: TGCAGTGCCCGGGGACTTATTTCGTACAATGAGCAGTTCTTC. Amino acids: CSARGLISYNEQFF.

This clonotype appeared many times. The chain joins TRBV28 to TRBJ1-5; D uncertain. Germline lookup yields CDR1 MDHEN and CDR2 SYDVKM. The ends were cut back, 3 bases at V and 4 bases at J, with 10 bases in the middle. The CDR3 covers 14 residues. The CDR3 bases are TGTGCCAGCAGTTTCCAGGTTACTAATCAGCCCCAGCATTTT. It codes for CASSFQVTNQPQHF. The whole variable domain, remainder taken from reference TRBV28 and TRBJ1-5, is DVKVTQSSRYLVKRTGEKVFLECVQDMDHENMFWYRQDPGLGLRLIYFSYDVKMKEKGDIPEGYSVSREKKERFSLILESASTNQTSMYLCASSFQVTNQPQHFGDGTRLSIL.

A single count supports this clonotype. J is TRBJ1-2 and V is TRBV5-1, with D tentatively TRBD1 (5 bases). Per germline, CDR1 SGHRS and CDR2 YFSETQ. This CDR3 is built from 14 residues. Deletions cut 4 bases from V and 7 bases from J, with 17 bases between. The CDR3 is CASSRDGGIRGYTF. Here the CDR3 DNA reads TGCGCCAGCAGCAGGGATGGGGGGATTCGTGGCTACACCTTC.

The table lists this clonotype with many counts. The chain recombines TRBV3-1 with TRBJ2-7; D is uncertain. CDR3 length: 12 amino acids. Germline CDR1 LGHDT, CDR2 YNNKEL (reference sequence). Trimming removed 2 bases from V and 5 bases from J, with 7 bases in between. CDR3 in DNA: TGTGCCAGCAGCCAAAGATCCCACGAGCAGTACTTC. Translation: CASSQRSHEQYF.

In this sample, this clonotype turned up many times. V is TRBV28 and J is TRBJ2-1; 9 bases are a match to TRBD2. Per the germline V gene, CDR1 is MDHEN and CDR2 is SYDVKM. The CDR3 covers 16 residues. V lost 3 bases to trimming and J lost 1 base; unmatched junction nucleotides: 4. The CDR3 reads CASSFLAGRSYNEQFF. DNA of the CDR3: TGTGCCAGCAGTTTTCTAGCGGGAAGGTCCTACAATGAGCAGTTCTTC.

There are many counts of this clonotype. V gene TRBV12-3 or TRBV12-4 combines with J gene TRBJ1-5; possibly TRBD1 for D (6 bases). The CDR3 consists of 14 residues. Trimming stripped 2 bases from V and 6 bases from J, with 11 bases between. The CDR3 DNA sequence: TGTGCCAGCAGTTTAAGTACAGGGCCTCAGCCCCAGCATTTT. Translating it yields CASSLSTGPQPQHF.

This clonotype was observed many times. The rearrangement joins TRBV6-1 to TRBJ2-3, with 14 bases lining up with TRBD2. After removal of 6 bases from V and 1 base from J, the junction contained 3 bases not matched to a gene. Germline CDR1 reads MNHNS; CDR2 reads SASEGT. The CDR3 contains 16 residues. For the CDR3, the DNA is TGTGCCAGCAGCCCGGGACTAGCGGGAGGCACAGATACGCAGTATTTT. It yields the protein CASSPGLAGGTDTQYF.

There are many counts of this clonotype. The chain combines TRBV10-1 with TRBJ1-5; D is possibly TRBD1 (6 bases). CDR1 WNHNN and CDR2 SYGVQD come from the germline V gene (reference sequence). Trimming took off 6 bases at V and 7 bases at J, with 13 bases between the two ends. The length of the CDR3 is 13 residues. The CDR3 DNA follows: TGCGCCAGCAGCCGGGACATAGGGCAGCCCCAGCATTTT. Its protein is CASSRDIGQPQHF.

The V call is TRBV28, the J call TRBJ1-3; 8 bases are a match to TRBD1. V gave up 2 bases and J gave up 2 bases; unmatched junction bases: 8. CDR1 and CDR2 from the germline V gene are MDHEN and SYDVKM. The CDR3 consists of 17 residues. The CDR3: CASSLTAGTGPGNTIYF. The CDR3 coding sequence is TGTGCCAGCAGTTTAACCGCCGGGACAGGACCTGGAAACACCATATATTTT.

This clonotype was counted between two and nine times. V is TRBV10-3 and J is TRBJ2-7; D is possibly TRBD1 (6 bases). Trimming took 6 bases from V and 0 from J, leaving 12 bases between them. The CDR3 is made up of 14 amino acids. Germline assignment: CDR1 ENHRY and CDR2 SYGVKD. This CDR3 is CAIRWGQNSYEQYF. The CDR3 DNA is TGTGCCATCAGGTGGGGACAAAACTCCTACGAGCAGTACTTC.

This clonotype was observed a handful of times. The CDR3, as DNA: TGCAGTGCTCCTGGGGAAGCTCCGAGCTCCTACAATGAGCAGTTCTTC. Its translation is CSAPGEAPSSYNEQFF. The genes are TRBV20-1 and TRBJ2-1; D not certain. Germline loops: CDR1 DFQATT, CDR2 SNEGSKA (reference sequence). Trimming removed 5 bases at V and 0 bases at J, with 17 bases between. The CDR3 contains 16 residues.